The clone carrying this T cell receptor beta chain was counted a few times. Its cognate antigen is unknown. This sample was taken from a study of cytomegalovirus exposure and HLA in healthy donors. The wider study: The study placed approximately 81% of its 350 to 450 genotyped donors in the Caucasian-associated ancestry cluster.

This PCR relied on a set of 60 Vbeta primers and 13 Jbeta primers. Only in-frame clones appear in the TCRdb table, and some are missing; sequencing was by immunoSEQ multiplex PCR. The sample consists of about 110,000 clones, approximately 80% of them appearing once. Findings and limits, study-wide: Among the most significant clusters, several appeared linked to common viral pathogens in a later analysis. A later analysis linked a missense variant in DCLRE1C to the trimming of TCR beta V and J genes. TCR beta sequences numbering under 20,000 were associated with HLA alleles at 0.05 false discovery rate in a later analysis.

CDR1 MGHDK and CDR2 SYGVNS come from the germline V gene. This CDR3 contains 16 residues. The ends were cut back, 2 bases at V and 4 bases at J, with 14 bases in the middle. The J gene is TRBJ1-4, the V gene TRBV25-1, with D possibly matching TRBD1 (5 bases). What was sequenced was PBMCs. This clonotype was obtained from a young man in good health and CMV-seropositive. The CDR3: CASSEQYDSLNEKLFF. CDR3 in DNA: TGTGCCAGCAGTGAACAGTATGACAGTCTTAATGAAAAACTGTTTTTT. The entire variable domain, with the rest obtained from reference TRBV25-1 and TRBJ1-4, is as follows: EADIYQTPRYLVIGTGKKITLECSQTMGHDKMYWYQQDPGMELHLIHYSYGVNSTEKGDLSSESTVSRIRTEHFPLTLESARPSHTSQYLCASSEQYDSLNEKLFFGSGTQLSVL.